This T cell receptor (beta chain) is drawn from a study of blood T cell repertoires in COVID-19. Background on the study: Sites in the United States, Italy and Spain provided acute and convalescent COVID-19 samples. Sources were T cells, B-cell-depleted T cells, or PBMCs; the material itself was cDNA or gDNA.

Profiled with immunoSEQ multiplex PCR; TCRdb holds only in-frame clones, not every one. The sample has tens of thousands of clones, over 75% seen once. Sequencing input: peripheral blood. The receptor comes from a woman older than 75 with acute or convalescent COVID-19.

The CDR3 loop reads CASSLQDRDNQPQHF. In DNA, the CDR3 is TGTGCCAGCAGCCTCCAAGACAGGGACAATCAGCCCCAGCATTTT. J is TRBJ1-5 and V is TRBV2, with 7 bases fitting TRBD1. With V trimmed by 6 bases and J by 3 bases, 8 bases remained unmatched. This CDR3 spans 15 amino acids. Germline CDR1 SNHLY, CDR2 FYNNEI.